The source of this TCR beta chain is a study of blood T cell repertoires in COVID-19. Overall study context: The analysed material was cDNA or gDNA that came from T cells, B-cell-depleted T cells, or PBMCs.

Per the original methods: Reference gene primer amplification in the assay estimated nucleated cell counts. Profiling relied on immunoSEQ multiplex PCR, and the TCRdb table lists in-frame clones only, not all of them. That table is the source of V, J and clone size, and D and trimming were worked out from the DNA. Of tens of thousands of clones in the sample, roughly 80% were seen once. CDR1 is SEHNR and CDR2 is FQNEAQ in the germline V gene (reference sequence). V trimming: 5 bases; J trimming: 3 bases; junction bases outside the gene matches: 7. CDR3 size: 14 residues. The sequenced sample was peripheral blood. This clonotype was obtained from a human donor in a cohort sampled during active COVID-19. This sequence joins TRBV7-9 and TRBJ2-7, with 7 bases that match TRBD1. The CDR3 region is CASSITGVLYEQYF. In DNA, the CDR3 is TGTGCCAGCAGCATAACAGGGGTCCTCTACGAGCAGTACTTC.